These 2 T cell receptor beta chains came from one sample sequenced in a study of Ad26.COV2.S vaccination and SARS-CoV-2 variants. Treatment here: some 19 received Ad26.COV2.S at low or high dose, single or two shots; about 5 received placebo; per-sample allocation not given. Sampling was performed 63 days after the first vaccine or placebo injection. TCRdb's copy holds only in-frame clones and misses some; the assay was immunoSEQ multiplex PCR. The sample shows about 420,000 clones, more than 75% of them seen only once. The sequencing here drew on peripheral blood, taken in a trial of Ad26.COV2.S vaccine versus placebo. The receptors stem from a person aged 18 to 59 who received the Ad26.COV2.S COVID-19 vaccine or a placebo.

This sequence joins TRBV5-4 and TRBJ2-5, with D perhaps matching TRBD1 (5 bases). CDR1 and CDR2 (germline): SGHNT, YYREEE (reference sequence). Trimming removed 2 bases at V and 4 bases at J, with 9 bases between. The CDR3 totals 13 residues. In DNA, the CDR3 is TGTGCCAGCAGCTTTCAAGACAGAGAGACCCAGTACTTC. Translating gives CASSFQDRETQYF.

The CDR3 loop reads CASSPGTGFAEAFF. CDR3 coding DNA: TGTGCCAGCAGCCCAGGGACAGGATTCGCTGAAGCTTTCTTT. The V gene is TRBV6-2 or TRBV6-3, the J gene TRBJ1-1; 8 bases map to TRBD1. Unmatched junction bases numbered 9, after V lost 6 bases and J lost 6 bases. The CDR3 spans 14 residues. Germline V gene sequence: CDR1 MNHEY, CDR2 SVGEGT.